These T cell receptor beta chains were read from a single sample in a study of cytomegalovirus exposure and HLA in healthy donors. Repertoires were generated with immunoSEQ multiplex PCR, while TCRdb's copy carries only in-frame clones and drops some. The listing records around 200,000 clones. The sample comprised PBMCs. Every receptor here comes from a woman in her 30s in good health and CMV-seropositive. CDR3s include the opening cysteine and the closing phenylalanine or tryptophan. The D gene is left open where the match is weak.

>TRBD1|TRBV2|TRBJ1-5
CASSAQGNQPQHF
>.|TRBV7-9|TRBJ1-6
CASSLGAPYSPLHF
>TRBD2|TRBV2|TRBJ2-5
CASRATLGLAGGRGETQYF
>TRBD1|TRBV6-5|TRBJ1-5
CASSYRDRSQPQHF
>TRBD1|TRBV6-1|TRBJ2-1
CASSWTGVGAEQFF
>.|TRBV11-3|TRBJ2-1
CASSLGGDNEQFF
>TRBD1|TRBV25-1|.
CASSDGGQTNYEQYF
>TRBD1|TRBV5-6|.
CASSLYGTGGILSSYEQYF
>.|TRBV7-9|TRBJ1-4
CASSFGGQPVFF
>.|TRBV5-4|TRBJ1-2
CASSVEVFTGLSYGYTF
>.|TRBV27|TRBJ2-1
CASSLRTLYNEQFF
>TRBD1|TRBV19|TRBJ2-2
CASSPTVDRASSGELFF
>TRBD1|TRBV4-1|TRBJ1-5
CASSPKLQGARSNQPQHF
>.|TRBV6-5|TRBJ1-1
CASSRTVNTEAFF
>TRBD1|TRBV9|TRBJ2-2
CASSGGTGYDTGELFF
>TRBD2|TRBV5-4|TRBJ2-3
CASSLILAGGITDTQYF
>TRBD1|TRBV28|TRBJ1-5
CASREGGQVFLLGQPQHF
>TRBD1|TRBV5-6|TRBJ2-5
CASSLDQGARETQYF
>TRBD1|TRBV7-8|TRBJ1-5
CASSFLTGTGVDGNQPQHF
>.|TRBV5-6|TRBJ1-2
CASSLERQRANYGYTF
>.|TRBV2|TRBJ1-1
CASSGRPLGENTEAFF
>.|TRBV28|TRBJ1-1
CASSKWGVMNTEAFF